This TCR beta chain is drawn from a study of blood T cell repertoires in COVID-19. Overall study: The United States, Italy and Spain provided the acute and convalescent COVID-19 samples.

It was during active infection that Seattle patients were enrolled and then longitudinally followed. Original processing notes: Amplification with reference gene primers provided the estimates of nucleated cell counts. The data were produced by immunoSEQ multiplex PCR, yet TCRdb's version contains in-frame clones alone and is incomplete. The V and J calls and the clone size are those of that table, but D and trimming were determined from the DNA. The profile shows about 480,000 clones, about 88% of them singletons. The CDR3 contains 13 residues. Germline V CDR1 and CDR2: SEHNR, FQNEAQ (reference sequence). V lost 5 bases and J 4 bases, leaving 11 bases between the germline ends.

This clonotype was sampled from a woman aged 45-65 years with COVID-19, enrolled during active disease. V gene TRBV7-9 combines with J gene TRBJ1-2; the D gene is possibly TRBD1 (6 bases). The specimen sequenced was peripheral blood. Written as DNA, the CDR3 is TGTGCCAGCAGCAACCAGGGGACCTATGGCTACACCTTC. This sequence encodes CASSNQGTYGYTF.